These 14 T cell receptor beta chains were sequenced from one sample in a study of shared clonotypes between healthy human individuals (dated by TCRdb to the early 2020s). The method was the immunoSEQ multiplex PCR assay. Here the immuneACCESS table is served through TCRdb, limited to in-frame sequences with V and J called. Missing clones are a known gap in these copies; in checked studies unresolved V genes cover under half, and the rest lacks a known reason. The table for this sample lists a few million clones; nearly 97% of them were counted only once. The leading ten clones occupy 0.1% to 0.15% of the sample. The source material was naive CD4+ T cells sorted from blood. This specimen's cell subset or site label, interpreted: CD45RA+ positively selected. The receptors shown here come from a man aged 18 to 30 in good health.

The V call is TRBV6-1, the J call TRBJ2-5; D possibly corresponds to TRBD2 (7 bases). Trimming stripped 8 bases from V and 12 bases from J, with 19 bases between. Germline-derived CDR1 and CDR2 are MNHNS and SASEGT. The CDR3 has 12 amino acids. The CDR3 coding sequence is TGTGCCAGCGCCCGGACTAGGGGGTTTGAGTACTTC. It is translated as CASARTRGFEYF.

This clone was seen a few times. The V and J genes are TRBV7-8 and TRBJ1-2, with unresolved D. With 1 base removed from V and 6 bases from J, the gap between germline ends came to 9 bases. Germline assignment: CDR1 SGHVS and CDR2 FQNEAQ. This CDR3 region has 13 residues. The CDR3 sequence is CASSLGSFNGYTF. As DNA, the CDR3 is TGTGCCAGCAGCTTAGGCAGTTTCAATGGCTACACCTTC. Full variable domain (outside the CDR3, taken from reference TRBV7-8 and TRBJ1-2): GAGVSQSPRYKVAKRGQDVALRCDPISGHVSLFWYQQALGQGPEFLTYFQNEAQLDKSGLPSDRFFAERPEGSVSTLKIQRTQQEDSAVYLCASSLGSFNGYTFGSGTRLTVV.

Only one count was recorded for this clone. Other DNA sequences from this sample encode an identical CDR3 as well. V is TRBV6-5 and J is TRBJ2-7; the match to TRBD1 covers 11 bases. Germline CDR1 reads MNHEY; CDR2 reads SVGAGI. V was clipped by 6 bases and J by 4 bases; unmatched bases: 8. This CDR3 has 15 amino acids. The CDR3, as DNA: TGTGCCAGCAGCTACCGGGACAGGGGGTCGTACGAGCAGTACTTC. Amino acids: CASSYRDRGSYEQYF.

As regards this clone: The sample carries other DNA sequences with the same CDR3. V is TRBV7-9 and J is TRBJ2-1; a possible D gene is TRBD2 (5 bases). CDR3 size: 13 residues. V was pared by 5 bases and J by 4 bases, with 9 bases between. CDR1 SEHNR and CDR2 FQNEAQ come from the germline V gene (reference sequence). This chain's CDR3 is CASSLGEYNEQFF. CDR3 sequence (DNA): TGTGCCAGCAGCCTCGGGGAGTACAATGAGCAGTTCTTC.

The V and J genes are TRBV5-4 and TRBJ1-5; possibly TRBD1 for D (5 bases). Germline V gives CDR1 SGHNT, CDR2 YYREEE (reference sequence). The CDR3 totals 15 residues. V was shortened by 7 bases and J by 3 bases, with 17 bases between the two germline ends. The DNA of the CDR3 is TGTGCCAGCTCATCGGGGGGATCCTCCAATCAGCCCCAGCATTTT. It yields the protein CASSSGGSSNQPQHF.

As regards this clone: The sample carries other DNA sequences with the same CDR3. This chain links TRBV7-9 with TRBJ2-7; 8 bases match TRBD1. The germline CDR1 and CDR2 sequences are SEHNR and FQNEAQ (reference sequence). CDR3 length: 14 residues. V trimming: 3 bases; J trimming: 2 bases; junction bases outside the gene matches: 3. The CDR3 spells CASSFGQGTYEQYF. The DNA of the CDR3 is TGTGCCAGCAGCTTCGGACAGGGTACCTACGAGCAGTACTTC. Filled out from reference TRBV7-9 and TRBJ2-7, the complete variable domain reads DTGVSQNPRHKITKRGQNVTFRCDPISEHNRLYWYRQTLGQGPEFLTYFQNEAQLEKSRLLSDRFSAERPKGSFSTLEIQRTEQGDSAMYLCASSFGQGTYEQYFGPGTRLTVT.

This chain links TRBV7-8 with TRBJ1-3; 8 bases fit TRBD1. In germline, CDR1 is SGHVS, CDR2 FQNEAQ. The junction had 4 bases not matched to a gene; V was cut back by 5 bases and J by 4 bases. The CDR3 is 14 residues long. The CDR3 coding sequence is TGTGCCAGCAGCGCCCGGGACAGGGGAAACACCATATATTTT. Encoded protein: CASSARDRGNTIYF.

The J gene is TRBJ1-4, the V gene TRBV11-2; 7 bases map to TRBD1. CDR3 length: 18 residues. Germline V gene data show CDR1 as SGHAT and CDR2 as FQNNGV. Trimming cost V 0 bases and J 0 bases; bases outside gene matches: 7. The CDR3 sequence: CASSLESPQGATNEKLFF. The CDR3 DNA reads as TGTGCCAGCAGCTTAGAGTCCCCGCAGGGGGCAACTAATGAAAAACTGTTTTTT. Looking up the rest from reference TRBV11-2 and TRBJ1-4 gives the full variable domain: EAGVAQSPRYKIIEKRQSVAFWCNPISGHATLYWYQQILGQGPKLLIQFQNNGVVDDSQLPKDRFSAERLKGVDSTLKIQPAKLEDSAVYLCASSLESPQGATNEKLFFGSGTQLSVL.

This sequence joins TRBV11-2 and TRBJ2-3; TRBD2 matches 9 bases. The germline CDR1 and CDR2 sequences are SGHAT and FQNNGV. The J segment lost 2 bases and the V segment lost 2 bases, leaving 5 bases of the junction unmatched. The CDR3 runs to 16 residues. The chain's CDR3 is CASSLRLAEDTDTQYF. The CDR3 bases are TGTGCCAGCAGCTTAAGACTAGCGGAGGACACAGATACGCAGTATTTT.

This chain uses TRBV28 with TRBJ1-1, with D tentatively TRBD1 (5 bases). There are 14 residues in the CDR3. Per the germline V gene, CDR1 is MDHEN and CDR2 is SYDVKM. V lost 2 bases to trimming and J lost 5 bases, with 12 bases between them. The CDR3 DNA reads as TGTGCCAGCAGTTTACCGCCAGGGCTTACTGAAGCTTTCTTT. Amino acids: CASSLPPGLTEAFF.

This rearrangement joins TRBV4-2 to TRBJ2-1; TRBD2 matches 11 bases. V gave up 4 bases and J gave up 3 bases; unmatched junction bases: 11. Per the germline V gene, CDR1 is LGHNA and CDR2 is YNFKEQ. The CDR3 has 18 residues. The CDR3 spells CASSPLSGRALSYNEQFF. The CDR3, as DNA: TGTGCCAGCAGCCCACTTAGCGGGAGGGCCCTTAGCTACAATGAGCAGTTCTTC.

As concerns this clone: Within the sample, other DNA sequences also encode this same CDR3. This sequence joins TRBV5-1 and TRBJ2-5; D call uncertain. Germline V gene lookup returns CDR1 SGHRS and CDR2 YFSETQ. CDR3 length equals 12 residues. V was shortened by 1 base and J by 0 bases, with 1 base between the two germline ends. The CDR3 bases are TGCGCCAGCAGCTTGTACCAAGAGACCCAGTACTTC. Translation gives CASSLYQETQYF.

This chain links TRBV7-2 with TRBJ2-7; D call uncertain. Germline-derived CDR1 and CDR2 are SGHTA and FQGNSA. The V and J ends lost 0 bases and 6 bases respectively, with 12 bases between them. The CDR3 runs to 14 residues. The CDR3 reads CASSLAHLISEQYF. The CDR3 DNA sequence: TGTGCCAGCAGCTTAGCGCATTTAATCTCCGAGCAGTACTTC.

The V call is TRBV11-2, the J call TRBJ2-5, with D possibly being TRBD1 or TRBD2 (6 bases each). V lost 4 bases to trimming and J lost 5 bases, with 17 bases between them. In germline, CDR1 is SGHAT, CDR2 FQNNGV. The CDR3 has 15 amino acids. In nucleotides, the CDR3 is TGTGCCAGCAGCTCCGAAGGGGGGCGGATGGAGACCCAGTACTTC. Encoded protein: CASSSEGGRMETQYF.